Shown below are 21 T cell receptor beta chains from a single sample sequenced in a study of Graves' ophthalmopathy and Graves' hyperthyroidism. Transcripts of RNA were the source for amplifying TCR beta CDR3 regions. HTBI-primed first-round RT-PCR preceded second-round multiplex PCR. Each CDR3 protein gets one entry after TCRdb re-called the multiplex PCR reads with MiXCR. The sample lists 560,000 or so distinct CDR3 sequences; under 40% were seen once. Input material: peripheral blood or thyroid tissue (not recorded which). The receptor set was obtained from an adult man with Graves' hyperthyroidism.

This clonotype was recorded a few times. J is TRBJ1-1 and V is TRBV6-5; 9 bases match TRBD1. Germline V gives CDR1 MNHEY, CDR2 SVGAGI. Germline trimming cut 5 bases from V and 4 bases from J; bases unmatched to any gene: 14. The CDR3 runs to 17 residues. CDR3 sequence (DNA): TGTGCCAGCAGTCCCTCCACTCTCGGACAGGGGCCCACTGAAGCTTTCTTT. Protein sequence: CASSPSTLGQGPTEAFF.

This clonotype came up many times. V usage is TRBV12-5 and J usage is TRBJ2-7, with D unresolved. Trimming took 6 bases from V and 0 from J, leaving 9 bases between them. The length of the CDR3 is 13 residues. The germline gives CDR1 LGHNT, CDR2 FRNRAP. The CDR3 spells CASGTDGSYEQYF. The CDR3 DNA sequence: TGTGCTAGTGGCACCGACGGCTCCTACGAGCAGTACTTC.

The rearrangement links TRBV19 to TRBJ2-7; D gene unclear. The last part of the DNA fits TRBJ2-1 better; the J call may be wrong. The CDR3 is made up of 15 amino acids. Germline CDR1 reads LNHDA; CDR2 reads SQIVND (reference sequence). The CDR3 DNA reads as TGTGCCAGTAGTCTGAGCGCTACGGCGAACAATGAGCAGTTCTTC. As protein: CASSLSATANNEQFF.

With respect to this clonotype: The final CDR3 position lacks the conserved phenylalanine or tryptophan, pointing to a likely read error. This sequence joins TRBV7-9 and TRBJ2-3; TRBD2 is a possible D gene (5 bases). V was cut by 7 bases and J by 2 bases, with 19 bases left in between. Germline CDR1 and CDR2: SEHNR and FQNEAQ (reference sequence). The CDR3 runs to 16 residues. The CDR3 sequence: CASTLVGAENTDTQYL. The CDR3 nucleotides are TGTGCCAGCACCCTAGTCGGAGCGGAAAACACAGATACGCAGTATCTT.

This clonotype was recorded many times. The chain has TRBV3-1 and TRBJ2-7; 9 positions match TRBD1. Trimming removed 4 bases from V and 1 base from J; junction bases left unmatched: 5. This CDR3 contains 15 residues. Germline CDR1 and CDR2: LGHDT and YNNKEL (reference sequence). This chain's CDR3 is CASSLGTGFSYEQYF. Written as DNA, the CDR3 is TGTGCCAGCAGCCTCGGGACAGGGTTTTCCTACGAGCAGTACTTC.

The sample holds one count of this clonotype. The DNA for the CDR3 is TGCAGCGTGCTGACAGGACCAAATCAGCCCCAGCATTTT. Its translation: CSVLTGPNQPQHF. The chain joins TRBV29-1 to TRBJ1-5; possibly TRBD1 for D (6 bases). Germline V lookup: CDR1 SQVTM, CDR2 ANQGSEA. The CDR3 loop spans 13 amino acids. The V end was cut by 6 bases, the J end by 4 bases, with 13 bases between.

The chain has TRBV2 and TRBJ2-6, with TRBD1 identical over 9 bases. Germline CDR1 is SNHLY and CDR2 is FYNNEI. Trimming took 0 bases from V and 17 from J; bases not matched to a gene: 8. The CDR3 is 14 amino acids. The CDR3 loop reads CASSEARDRAFLTF. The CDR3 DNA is TGTGCCAGCAGTGAAGCCCGGGACAGGGCGTTCTTGACTTTC.

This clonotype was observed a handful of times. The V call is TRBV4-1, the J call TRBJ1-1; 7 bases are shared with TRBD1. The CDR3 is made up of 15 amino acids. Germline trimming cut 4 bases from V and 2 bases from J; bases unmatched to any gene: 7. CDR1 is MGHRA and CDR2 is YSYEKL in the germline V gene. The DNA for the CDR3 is TGCGCCAGCAGCCGGGAGGGACAGAGCAACACTGAAGCTTTCTTT. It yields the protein CASSREGQSNTEAFF.

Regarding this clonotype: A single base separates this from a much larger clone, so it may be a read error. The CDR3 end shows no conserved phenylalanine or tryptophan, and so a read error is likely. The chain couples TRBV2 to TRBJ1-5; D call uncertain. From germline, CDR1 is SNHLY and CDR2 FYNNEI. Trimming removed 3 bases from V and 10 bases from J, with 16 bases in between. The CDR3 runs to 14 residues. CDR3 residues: CASSDFGSIGPQHL. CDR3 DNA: TGTGCCAGCAGTGATTTCGGGTCCATCGGACCCCAGCATCTT.

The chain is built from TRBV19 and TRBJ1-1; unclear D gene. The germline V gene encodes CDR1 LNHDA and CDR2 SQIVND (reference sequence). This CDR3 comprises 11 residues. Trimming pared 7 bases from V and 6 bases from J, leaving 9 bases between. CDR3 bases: TGTGCCAGTAATCGTTTTGCTGAAGCTTTCTTT. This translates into CASNRFAEAFF.

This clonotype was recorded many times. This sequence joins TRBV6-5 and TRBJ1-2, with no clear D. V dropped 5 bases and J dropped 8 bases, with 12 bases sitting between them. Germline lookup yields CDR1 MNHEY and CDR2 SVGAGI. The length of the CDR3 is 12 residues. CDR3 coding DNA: TGTGCCAGCAGTCAGACCTCTCGGGGCTACACCTTC. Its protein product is CASSQTSRGYTF.

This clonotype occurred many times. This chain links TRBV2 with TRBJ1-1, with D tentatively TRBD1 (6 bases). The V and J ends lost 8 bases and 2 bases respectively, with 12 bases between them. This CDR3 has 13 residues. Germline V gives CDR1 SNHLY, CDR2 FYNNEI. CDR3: CASSTGYNTEAFF. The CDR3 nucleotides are TGTGCCAGCTCGACAGGATATAACACTGAAGCTTTCTTT.

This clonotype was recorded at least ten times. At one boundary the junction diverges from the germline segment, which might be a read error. CDR3 amino acids: CASSFDRDAKRF. CDR3 sequence (DNA): TGTGCCAGCAGCTTCGACCGGGACGCAAAGCGCTTC. V usage is TRBV7-8 and J usage is TRBJ2-7; D may match TRBD1 or TRBD2 (5 bases each). Germline V gene data show CDR1 as SGHVS and CDR2 as FQNEAQ. The CDR3 has 12 amino acids.

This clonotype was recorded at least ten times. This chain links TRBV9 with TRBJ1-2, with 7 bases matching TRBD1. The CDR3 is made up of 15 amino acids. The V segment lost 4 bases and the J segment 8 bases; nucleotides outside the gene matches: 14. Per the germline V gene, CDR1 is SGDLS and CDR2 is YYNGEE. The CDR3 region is CASSHQGGGPYGYTF. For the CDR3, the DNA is TGTGCCAGCAGCCACCAGGGGGGAGGGCCCTACGGCTACACCTTC.

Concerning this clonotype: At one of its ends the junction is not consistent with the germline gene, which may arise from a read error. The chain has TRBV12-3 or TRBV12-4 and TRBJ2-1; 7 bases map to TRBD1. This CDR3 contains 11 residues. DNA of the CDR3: TGTGCCAGTGGAAGGGGGCCAGAGCTGTTCTTC. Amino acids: CASGRGPELFF.

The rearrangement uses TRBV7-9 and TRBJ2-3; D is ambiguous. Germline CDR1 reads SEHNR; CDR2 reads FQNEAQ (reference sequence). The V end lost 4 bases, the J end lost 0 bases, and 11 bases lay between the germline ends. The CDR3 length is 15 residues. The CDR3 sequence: CASSSSRKSTDTQYF. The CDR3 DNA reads TGTGCCAGCAGCTCCTCGCGTAAAAGCACAGATACGCAGTATTTT.

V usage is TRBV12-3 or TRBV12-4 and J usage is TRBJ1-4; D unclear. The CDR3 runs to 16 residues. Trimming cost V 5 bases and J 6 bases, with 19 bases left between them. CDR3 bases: TGTGCCAGCAGTACATCCTCACTAAGATTCGATGAAAAACTGTTTTTT. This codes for CASSTSSLRFDEKLFF.

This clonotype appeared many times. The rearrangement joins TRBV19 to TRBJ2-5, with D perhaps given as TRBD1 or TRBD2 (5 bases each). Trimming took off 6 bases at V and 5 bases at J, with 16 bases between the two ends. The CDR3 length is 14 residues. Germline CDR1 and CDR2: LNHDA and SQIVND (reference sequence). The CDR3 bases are TGTGCCAGTAGGGGACCACTGCGTGGGGAGACCCAGTACTTC. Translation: CASRGPLRGETQYF.

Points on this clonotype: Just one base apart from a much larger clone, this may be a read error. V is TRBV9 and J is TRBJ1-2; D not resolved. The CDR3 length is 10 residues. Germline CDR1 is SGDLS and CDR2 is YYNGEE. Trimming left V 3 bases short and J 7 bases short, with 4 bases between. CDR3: CASSGCGYTF. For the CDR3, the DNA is TGTGCCAGCAGCGGCTGTGGCTACACCTTC.

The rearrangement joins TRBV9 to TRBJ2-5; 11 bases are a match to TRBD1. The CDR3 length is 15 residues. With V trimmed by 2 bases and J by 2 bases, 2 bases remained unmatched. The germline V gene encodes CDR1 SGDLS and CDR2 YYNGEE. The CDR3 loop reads CASSVGTGGQETQYF. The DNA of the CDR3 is TGTGCCAGCAGCGTGGGGACAGGGGGACAAGAGACCCAGTACTTC. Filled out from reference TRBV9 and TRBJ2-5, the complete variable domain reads DSGVTQTPKHLITATGQRVTLRCSPRSGDLSVYWYQQSLDQGLQFLIQYYNGEERAKGNILERFSAQQFPDLHSELNLSSLELGDSALYFCASSVGTGGQETQYFGPGTRLLVL.

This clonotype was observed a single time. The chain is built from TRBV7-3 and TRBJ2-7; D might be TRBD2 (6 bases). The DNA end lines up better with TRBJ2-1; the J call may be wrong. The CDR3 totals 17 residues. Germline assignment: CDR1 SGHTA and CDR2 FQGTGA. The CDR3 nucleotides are TGTGCCAGCAGCTACCCCCCGCGGGGTTTCAGGGAGCATGAGCAGTTCTTC. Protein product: CASSYPPRGFREHEQFF.